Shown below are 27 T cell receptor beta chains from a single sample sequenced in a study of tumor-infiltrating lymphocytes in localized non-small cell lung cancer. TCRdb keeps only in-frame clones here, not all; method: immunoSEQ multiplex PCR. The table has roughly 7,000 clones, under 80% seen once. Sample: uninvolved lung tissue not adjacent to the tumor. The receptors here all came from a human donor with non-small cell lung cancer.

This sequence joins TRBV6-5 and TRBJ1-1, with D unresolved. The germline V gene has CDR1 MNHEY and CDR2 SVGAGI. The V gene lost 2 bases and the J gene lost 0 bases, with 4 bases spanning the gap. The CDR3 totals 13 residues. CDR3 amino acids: CASSYGMNTEAFF. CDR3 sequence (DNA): TGTGCCAGCAGTTACGGTATGAACACTGAAGCTTTCTTT.

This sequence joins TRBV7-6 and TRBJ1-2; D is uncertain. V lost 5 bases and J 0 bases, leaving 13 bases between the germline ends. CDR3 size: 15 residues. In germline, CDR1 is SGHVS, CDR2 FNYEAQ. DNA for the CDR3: TGTGCCAGCAGCCCTCAAGAAGTCCCTAACTATGGCTACACCTTC. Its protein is CASSPQEVPNYGYTF.

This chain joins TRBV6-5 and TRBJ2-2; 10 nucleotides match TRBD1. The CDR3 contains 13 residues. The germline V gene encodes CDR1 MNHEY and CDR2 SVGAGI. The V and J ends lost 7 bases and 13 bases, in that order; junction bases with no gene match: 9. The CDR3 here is CASTRDRGGWLFF. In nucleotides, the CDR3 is TGTGCCAGCACCCGGGACAGGGGTGGTTGGCTGTTTTTT.

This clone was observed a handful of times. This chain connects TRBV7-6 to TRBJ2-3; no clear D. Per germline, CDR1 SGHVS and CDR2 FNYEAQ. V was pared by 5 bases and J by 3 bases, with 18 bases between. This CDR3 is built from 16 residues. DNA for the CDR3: TGTGCCAGCAGCCGCTTGATCGCTCCAATTACAGATACGCAGTATTTT. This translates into CASSRLIAPITDTQYF.

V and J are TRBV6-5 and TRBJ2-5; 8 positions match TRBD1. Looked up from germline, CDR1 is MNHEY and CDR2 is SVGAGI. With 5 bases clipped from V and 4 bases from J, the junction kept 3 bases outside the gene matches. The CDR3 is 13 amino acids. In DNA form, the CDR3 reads TGTGCCAGCAGTCCCAGGGGGCCAGAGACCCAGTACTTC. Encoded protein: CASSPRGPETQYF.

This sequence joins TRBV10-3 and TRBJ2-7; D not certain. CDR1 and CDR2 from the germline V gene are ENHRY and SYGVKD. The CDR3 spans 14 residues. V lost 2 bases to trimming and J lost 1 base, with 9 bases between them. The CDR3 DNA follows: TGTGCCATCAGTGAGAATCCAGAGTCCTACGAGCAGTACTTC. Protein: CAISENPESYEQYF.

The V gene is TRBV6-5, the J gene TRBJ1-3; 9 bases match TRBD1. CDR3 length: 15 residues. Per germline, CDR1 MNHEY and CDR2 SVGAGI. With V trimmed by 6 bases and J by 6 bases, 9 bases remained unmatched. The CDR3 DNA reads TGTGCCAGCAGGACCGGGACAGGGCAAACAAACACCATATATTTT. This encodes CASRTGTGQTNTIYF.

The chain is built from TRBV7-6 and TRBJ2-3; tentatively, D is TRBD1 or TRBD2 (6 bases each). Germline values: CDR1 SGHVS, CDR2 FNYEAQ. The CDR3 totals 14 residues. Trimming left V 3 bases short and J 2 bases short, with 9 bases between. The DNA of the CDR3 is TGTGCCAGCAGCTTCGGGGGCTACACAGATACGCAGTATTTT. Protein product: CASSFGGYTDTQYF.

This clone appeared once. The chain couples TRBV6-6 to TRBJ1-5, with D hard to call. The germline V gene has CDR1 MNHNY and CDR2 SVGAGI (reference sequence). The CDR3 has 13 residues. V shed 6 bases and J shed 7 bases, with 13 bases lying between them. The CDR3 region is CASSLGQRQPQHF. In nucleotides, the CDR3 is TGTGCCAGCAGCCTCGGGCAGCGGCAGCCCCAGCATTTT.

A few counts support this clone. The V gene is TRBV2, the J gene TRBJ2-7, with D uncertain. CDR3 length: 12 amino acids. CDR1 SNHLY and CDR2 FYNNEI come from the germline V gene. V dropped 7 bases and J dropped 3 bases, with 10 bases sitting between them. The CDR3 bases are TGTGCCAGCATTGGCATCGGCTACGAGCAGTACTTC. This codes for CASIGIGYEQYF.

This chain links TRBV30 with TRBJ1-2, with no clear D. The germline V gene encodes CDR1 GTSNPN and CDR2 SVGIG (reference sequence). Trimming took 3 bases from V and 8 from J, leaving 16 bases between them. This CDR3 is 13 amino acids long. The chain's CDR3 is CAWSTRGGRGYTF. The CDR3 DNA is TGTGCCTGGAGCACCCGGGGAGGGCGCGGCTACACCTTC.

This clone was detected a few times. CDR3 DNA: TGTGCCAGCAGTCAGGGGGCCTATAATTCACCCCTCCACTTT. Its translation: CASSQGAYNSPLHF. The V call is TRBV6-5, the J call TRBJ1-6, with 7 bases matching TRBD1. The trim removed 5 bases at V and 2 bases at J, leaving 0 bases unmatched. This CDR3 has 14 residues. Germline V gene lookup returns CDR1 MNHEY and CDR2 SVGAGI.

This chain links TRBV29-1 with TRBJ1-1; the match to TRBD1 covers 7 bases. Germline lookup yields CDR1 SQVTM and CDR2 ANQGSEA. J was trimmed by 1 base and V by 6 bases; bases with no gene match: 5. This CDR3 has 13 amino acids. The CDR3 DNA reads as TGCAGCGTCCCGGGACAGCAGAACACTGAAGCTTTCTTT. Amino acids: CSVPGQQNTEAFF. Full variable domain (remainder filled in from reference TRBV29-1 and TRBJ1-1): SAVISQKPSRDICQRGTSLTIQCQVDSQVTMMFWYRQQPGQSLTLIATANQGSEATYESGFVIDKFPISRPNLTFSTLTVSNMSPEDSSIYLCSVPGQQNTEAFFGQGTRLTVV.

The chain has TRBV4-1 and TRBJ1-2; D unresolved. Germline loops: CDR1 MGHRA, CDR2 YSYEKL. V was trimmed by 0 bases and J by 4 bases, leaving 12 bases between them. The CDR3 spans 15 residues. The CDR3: CASSQDRNNFYGYTF. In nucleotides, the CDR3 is TGCGCCAGCAGCCAAGATCGGAACAATTTCTATGGCTACACCTTC.

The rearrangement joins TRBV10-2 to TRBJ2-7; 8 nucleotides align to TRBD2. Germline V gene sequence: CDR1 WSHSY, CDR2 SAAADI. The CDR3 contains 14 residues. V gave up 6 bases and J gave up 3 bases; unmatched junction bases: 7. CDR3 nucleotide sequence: TGCGCCAGCAGAAGAGCGGGGGCCGACTACGAGCAGTACTTC. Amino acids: CASRRAGADYEQYF.

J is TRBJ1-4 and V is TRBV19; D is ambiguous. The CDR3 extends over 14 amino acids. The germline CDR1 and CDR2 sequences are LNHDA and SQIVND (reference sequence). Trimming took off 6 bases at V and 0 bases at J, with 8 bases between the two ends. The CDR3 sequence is CASRPTPTNEKLFF. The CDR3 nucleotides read TGTGCCAGTAGACCGACTCCAACTAATGAAAAACTGTTTTTT.

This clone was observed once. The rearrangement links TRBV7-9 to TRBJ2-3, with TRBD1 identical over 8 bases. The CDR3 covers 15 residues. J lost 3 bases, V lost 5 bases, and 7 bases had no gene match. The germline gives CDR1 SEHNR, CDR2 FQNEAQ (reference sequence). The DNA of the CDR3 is TGTGCCAGCAGCCCTACAAGGACAGGGACAGATACGCAGTATTTT. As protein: CASSPTRTGTDTQYF.

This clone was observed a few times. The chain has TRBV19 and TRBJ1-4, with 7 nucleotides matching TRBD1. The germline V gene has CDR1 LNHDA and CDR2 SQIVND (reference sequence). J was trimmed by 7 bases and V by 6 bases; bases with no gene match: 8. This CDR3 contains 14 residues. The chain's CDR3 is CASSSTGTAEKLFF. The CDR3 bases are TGTGCCAGTAGCTCGACAGGGACTGCTGAAAAACTGTTTTTT.

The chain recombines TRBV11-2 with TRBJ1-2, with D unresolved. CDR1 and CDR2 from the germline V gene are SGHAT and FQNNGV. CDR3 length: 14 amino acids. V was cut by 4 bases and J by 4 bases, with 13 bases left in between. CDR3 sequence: CASSSSLNSYGYTF. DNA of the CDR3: TGTGCCAGCAGCTCCTCGCTCAACTCCTATGGCTACACCTTC.

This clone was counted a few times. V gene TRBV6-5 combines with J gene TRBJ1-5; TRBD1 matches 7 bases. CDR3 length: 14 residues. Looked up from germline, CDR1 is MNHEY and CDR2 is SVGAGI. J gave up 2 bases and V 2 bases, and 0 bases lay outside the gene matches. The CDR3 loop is CASSYGQGNQPQHF. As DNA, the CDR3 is TGTGCCAGCAGTTACGGACAGGGCAATCAGCCCCAGCATTTT.

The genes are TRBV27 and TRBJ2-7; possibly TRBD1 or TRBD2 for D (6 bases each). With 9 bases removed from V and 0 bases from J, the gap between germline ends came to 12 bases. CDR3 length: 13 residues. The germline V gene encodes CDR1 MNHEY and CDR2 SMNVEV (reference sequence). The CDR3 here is CASKGGSSYEQYF. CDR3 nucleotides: TGTGCCAGTAAGGGGGGTAGCTCCTACGAGCAGTACTTC.

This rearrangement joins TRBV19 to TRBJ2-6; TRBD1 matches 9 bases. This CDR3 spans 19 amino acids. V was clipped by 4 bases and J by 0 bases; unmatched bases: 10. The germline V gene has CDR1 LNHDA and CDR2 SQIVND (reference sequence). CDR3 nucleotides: TGTGCCAGTAGTAGCCGTCCGGGACAGGGCCTCTCTGGGGCCAACGTCCTGACTTTC. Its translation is CASSSRPGQGLSGANVLTF.

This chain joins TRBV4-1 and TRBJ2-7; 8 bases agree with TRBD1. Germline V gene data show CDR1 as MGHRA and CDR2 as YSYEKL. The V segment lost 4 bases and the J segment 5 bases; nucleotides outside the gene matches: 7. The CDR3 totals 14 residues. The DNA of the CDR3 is TGCGCCAGCAGCCTTAGTGGACAGGGCGACGAGCAGTACTTC. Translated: CASSLSGQGDEQYF.

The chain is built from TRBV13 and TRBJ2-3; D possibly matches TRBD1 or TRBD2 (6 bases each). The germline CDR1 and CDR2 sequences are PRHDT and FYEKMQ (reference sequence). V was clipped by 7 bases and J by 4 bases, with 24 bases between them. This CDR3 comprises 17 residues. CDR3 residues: CASTPDGGLTGSDTQYF. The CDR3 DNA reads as TGTGCCAGCACCCCCGATGGGGGGCTGACGGGGTCAGATACGCAGTATTTT.

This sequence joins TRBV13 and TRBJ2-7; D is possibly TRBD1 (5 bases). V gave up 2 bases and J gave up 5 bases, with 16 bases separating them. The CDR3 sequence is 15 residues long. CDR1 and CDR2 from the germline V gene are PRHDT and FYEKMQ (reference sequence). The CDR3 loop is CASSLLVGQGDEQYF. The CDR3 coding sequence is TGTGCCAGCAGCTTACTCGTGGGGCAGGGCGACGAGCAGTACTTC.

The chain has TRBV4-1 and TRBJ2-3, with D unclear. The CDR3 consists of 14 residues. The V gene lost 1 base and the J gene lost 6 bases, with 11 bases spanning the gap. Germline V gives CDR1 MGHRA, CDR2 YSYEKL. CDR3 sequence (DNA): TGCGCCAGCAGCCAAGGGCTTGGGGTGGATACGCAGTATTTT. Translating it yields CASSQGLGVDTQYF.

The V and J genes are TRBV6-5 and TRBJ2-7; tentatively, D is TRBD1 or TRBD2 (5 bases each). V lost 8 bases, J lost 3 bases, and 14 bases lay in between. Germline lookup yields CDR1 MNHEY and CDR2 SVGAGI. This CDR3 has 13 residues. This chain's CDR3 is CASRRDRNYEQYF. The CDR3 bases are TGTGCCAGCCGCAGGGACCGAAACTACGAGCAGTACTTC.